Below are 6 T cell receptor beta chains sequenced from a single sample in a study of blood T cells in healthy people across ages. A second PCR, run for roughly 7 to 11 cycles, used a sample-barcoded 5' primer plus a J-beta primer mix. TCRdb processed the 5' RACE reads anew with MiXCR; each CDR3 protein has one entry. The table lists some 900,000 distinct CDR3 sequences, around 30% of them singletons, with around 16% in the top ten. Sequencing was carried out using blood. The origin of the receptors is an elderly woman in good health.

This clonotype was recorded at least ten times. The chain links TRBV7-2 to TRBJ2-3; 13 positions agree with TRBD2. Germline assignment: CDR1 SGHTA and CDR2 FQGNSA. There are 18 residues in the CDR3. The ends lost 6 bases at V and 0 bases at J; junction bases unmatched: 9. The DNA for the CDR3 is TGTGCCAGCAGGTCCGGGACTAGCGGGGCCCCTAGCACAGATACGCAGTATTTT. It specifies CASRSGTSGAPSTDTQYF.

In regard to this clonotype: A much larger clone lies a single base off, so this may be a read error. The J gene is TRBJ2-1, the V gene TRBV7-2; 8 positions match TRBD1. The germline CDR1 and CDR2 sequences are SGHTA and FQGNSA. This CDR3 region has 17 residues. Written as DNA, the CDR3 is TGTGCCAGCAGCCGAGGGGGGACCGGGACAGGACACAATGAGCGGTTCTTC. It yields the protein CASSRGGTGTGHNERFF.

Comment on this clonotype: One end of the junction varies from germline; a read error may be responsible. V gene TRBV2 combines with J gene TRBJ1-6; 9 bases fit TRBD1. The CDR3 is made up of 15 amino acids. Germline values: CDR1 SNHLY, CDR2 FYNNEI. CDR3 residues: CAGSALGQGNSPLHF. In DNA form, the CDR3 reads TGTGCCGGCAGTGCATTGGGACAGGGTAATTCACCCCTCCACTTT.

This clonotype came up a few times. The chain is built from TRBV7-2 and TRBJ2-1, with TRBD2 matching 11 bases. TRBJ2-7 explains the end of the DNA better; the J call may be wrong. Looked up from germline, CDR1 is SGHTA and CDR2 is FQGNSA. This CDR3 has 16 residues. The CDR3 sequence is CASSLYGTSGYNEQYF. Written as DNA, the CDR3 is TGTGCCAGCAGCTTATACGGGACTAGCGGCTACAATGAGCAGTACTTC.

This clonotype was seen a few times. The J gene is TRBJ1-4, the V gene TRBV14; TRBD1 matches at 9 bases. The CDR3 is 15 residues long. The germline V gene has CDR1 SGHDN and CDR2 FVKESK. Trimming removed 5 bases from V and 7 bases from J; junction bases left unmatched: 8. The CDR3 DNA reads TGTGCCAGCAGCTTCGGGACAGGGATAGGTGAAAAACTGTTTTTT. Translation gives CASSFGTGIGEKLFF.

Worth noting for this clonotype: A much larger clone sits a single nucleotide away, making a read error possible. The V call is TRBV6-1, the J call TRBJ2-2; 9 positions agree with TRBD1. The V gene's germline CDR1 is MNHNS and CDR2 SASEGT. The CDR3 runs 13 residues. The CDR3 region is CATGQGITGERFF. DNA of the CDR3: TGTGCCACTGGACAGGGGATCACCGGGGAGCGGTTTTTT.